This paragraph reports one T cell receptor (beta chain). The table came from immunoSEQ multiplex PCR; TCRdb's copy has only in-frame clones and leaves some out. This table has under 120,000 clones, roughly 72% appearing once. This record belongs to a study of blood T cell repertoires in COVID-19. Whole-study context: From the United States, Italy and Spain came samples of acute and convalescent COVID-19. T cells, B-cell-depleted T cells, or PBMCs supplied cDNA or gDNA.

The junction had 10 bases not matched to a gene; V was cut back by 5 bases and J by 1 base. This CDR3 has 17 residues. From germline, CDR1 is LNHNV and CDR2 YYDKDF (reference sequence). This sequence originates from a man aged 80 or over with acute or convalescent COVID-19. Sequenced: peripheral blood. The chain couples TRBV15 to TRBJ2-5, with 10 nucleotides matching TRBD2. CDR3 sequence: CATSERLLAGSQETQYF. DNA for the CDR3: TGTGCCACCAGCGAGCGACTACTAGCGGGATCCCAAGAGACCCAGTACTTC.